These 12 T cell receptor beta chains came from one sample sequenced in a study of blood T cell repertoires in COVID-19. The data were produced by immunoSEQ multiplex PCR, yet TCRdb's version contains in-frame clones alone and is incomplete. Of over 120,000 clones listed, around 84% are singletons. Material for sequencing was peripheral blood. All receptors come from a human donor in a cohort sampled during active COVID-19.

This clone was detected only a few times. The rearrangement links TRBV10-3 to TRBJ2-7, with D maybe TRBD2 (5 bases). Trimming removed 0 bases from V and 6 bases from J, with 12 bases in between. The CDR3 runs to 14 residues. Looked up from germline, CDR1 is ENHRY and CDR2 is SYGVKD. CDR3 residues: CAISESPDSAEQYV. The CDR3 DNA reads TGTGCCATCAGTGAGTCGCCGGACTCTGCCGAGCAGTACGTC.

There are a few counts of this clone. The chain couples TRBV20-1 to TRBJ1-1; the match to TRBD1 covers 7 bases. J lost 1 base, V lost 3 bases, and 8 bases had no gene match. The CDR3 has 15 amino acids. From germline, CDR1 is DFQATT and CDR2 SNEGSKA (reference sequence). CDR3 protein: CSASGTGQTNTEAFF. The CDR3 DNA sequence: TGCAGTGCTAGTGGAACGGGACAGACGAACACTGAAGCTTTCTTT.

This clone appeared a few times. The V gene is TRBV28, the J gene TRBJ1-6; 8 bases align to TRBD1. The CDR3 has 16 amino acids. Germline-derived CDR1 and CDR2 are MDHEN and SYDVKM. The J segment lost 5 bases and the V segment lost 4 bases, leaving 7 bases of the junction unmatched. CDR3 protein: CASSSYPGQDNSPLHF. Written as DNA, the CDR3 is TGTGCCAGCAGTTCTTATCCGGGACAGGATAATTCACCCCTCCACTTT.

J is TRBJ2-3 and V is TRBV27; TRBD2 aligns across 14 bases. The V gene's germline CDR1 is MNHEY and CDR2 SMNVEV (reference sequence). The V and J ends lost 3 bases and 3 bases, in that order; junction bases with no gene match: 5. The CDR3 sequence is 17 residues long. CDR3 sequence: CASSLTSGRALTDTQYF. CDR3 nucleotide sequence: TGTGCCAGCAGTTTGACTAGCGGGAGGGCCCTTACAGATACGCAGTATTTT.

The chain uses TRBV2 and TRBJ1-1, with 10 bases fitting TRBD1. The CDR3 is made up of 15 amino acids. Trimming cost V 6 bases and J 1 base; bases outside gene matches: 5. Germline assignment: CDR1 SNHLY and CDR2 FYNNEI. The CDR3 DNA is TGTGCCAGCAGCAGACAGGGGGCAAGGAACACTGAAGCTTTCTTT. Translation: CASSRQGARNTEAFF.

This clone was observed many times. CDR3 DNA sequence: TGTGCCAGCCTTTTCTCTGGGGCCAACGTCCTGACTTTC. It specifies CASLFSGANVLTF. The genes are TRBV12-3 or TRBV12-4 and TRBJ2-6; D call uncertain. The V and J ends lost 8 bases and 0 bases respectively, with 5 bases between them. This CDR3 has 13 residues.

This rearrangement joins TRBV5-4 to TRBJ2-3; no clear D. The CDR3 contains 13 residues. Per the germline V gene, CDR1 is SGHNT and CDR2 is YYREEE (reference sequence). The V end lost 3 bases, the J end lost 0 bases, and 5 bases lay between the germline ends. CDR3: CASSSGSTDTQYF. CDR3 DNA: TGTGCCAGCAGCTCGGGTAGCACAGATACGCAGTATTTT. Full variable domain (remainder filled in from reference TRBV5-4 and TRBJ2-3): ETGVTQSPTHLIKTRGQQVTLRCSSQSGHNTVSWYQQALGQGPQFIFQYYREEENGRGNFPPRFSGLQFPNYSSELNVNALELDDSALYLCASSSGSTDTQYFGPGTRLTVL.

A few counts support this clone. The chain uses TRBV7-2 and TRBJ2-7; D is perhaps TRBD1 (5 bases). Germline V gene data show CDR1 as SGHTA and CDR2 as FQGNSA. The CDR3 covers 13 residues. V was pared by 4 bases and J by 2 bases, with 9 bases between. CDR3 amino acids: CASSSRETYEQYF. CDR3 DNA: TGTGCCAGCAGCTCCAGGGAAACCTACGAGCAGTACTTC.

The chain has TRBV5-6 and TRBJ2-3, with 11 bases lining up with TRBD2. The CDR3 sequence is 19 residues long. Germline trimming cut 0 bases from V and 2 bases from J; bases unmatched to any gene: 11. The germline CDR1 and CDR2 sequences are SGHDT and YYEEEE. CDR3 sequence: CASSLAVASGGTTTDTQYF. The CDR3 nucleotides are TGTGCCAGCAGCTTGGCCGTAGCTAGCGGGGGGACTACCACAGATACGCAGTATTTT.

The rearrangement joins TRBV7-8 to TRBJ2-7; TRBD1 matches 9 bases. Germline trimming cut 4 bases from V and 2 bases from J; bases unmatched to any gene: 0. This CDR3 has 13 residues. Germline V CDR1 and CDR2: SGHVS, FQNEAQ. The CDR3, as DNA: TGTGCCAGCAGCTGGGACAGGGCCTACGAGCAGTACTTC. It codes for CASSWDRAYEQYF.

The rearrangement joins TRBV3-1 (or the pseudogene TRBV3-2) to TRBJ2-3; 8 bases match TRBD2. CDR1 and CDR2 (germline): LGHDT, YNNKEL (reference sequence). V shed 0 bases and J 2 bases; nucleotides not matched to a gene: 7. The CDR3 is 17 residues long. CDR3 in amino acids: CASSQDPAGALTDTQYF. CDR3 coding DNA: TGTGCCAGCAGCCAAGATCCAGCGGGGGCCCTCACAGATACGCAGTATTTT.

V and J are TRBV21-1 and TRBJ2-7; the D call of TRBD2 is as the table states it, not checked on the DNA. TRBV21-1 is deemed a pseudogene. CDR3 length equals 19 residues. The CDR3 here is CASSSKKGAAREDGNEQYV. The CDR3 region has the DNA TGTGCCAGCAGCTCCAAGAAAGGGGCGGCGCGGGAGGATGGTAACGAGCAGTACGTC.